Below are 16 T cell receptor beta chains sequenced from a single sample in a study of blood T cells in healthy people across ages. PCR was performed a second time for about 7 to 12 cycles using a sample-barcoded 5' primer and a J-beta primer mix. TCRdb re-called the 5' RACE reads through MiXCR, storing one row per CDR3 protein. The sample contains around 1,100,000 distinct CDR3 sequences, less than 45% of which appear only once. Source material: blood. The source is a man aged 18 to 30 in good health.

Points on this clonotype: An end of the junction does not agree with germline; a read error may underlie this. This chain connects TRBV30 to TRBJ1-2; D call uncertain. CDR1 and CDR2 (germline): GTSNPN, SVGIG (reference sequence). This CDR3 is 11 amino acids long. The CDR3 nucleotides are TGTGCCGGGAGTGTAGGCAGTGGCTACACCTTC. This translates into CAGSVGSGYTF. The complete variable domain, with remaining parts taken from reference TRBV30 and TRBJ1-2, reads SQTIHQWPATLVQPVGSPLSLECTVEGTSNPNLYWYRQAAGRGLQLLFYSVGIGQISSEVPQNLSASRPQDRQFILSSKKLLLSDSGFYLCAGSVGSGYTFGSGTRLTVV.

The V and J genes are TRBV25-1 and TRBJ1-2, with D hard to call. Germline V CDR1 and CDR2: MGHDK, SYGVNS. The CDR3 consists of 15 residues. Trimming pared 3 bases from V and 2 bases from J, leaving 13 bases between. CDR3 coding DNA: TGTGCCAGCAGTGAGGTGGTCCACGCAAACTATGGCTACACCTTC. It encodes CASSEVVHANYGYTF.

The chain carries TRBV7-2 and TRBJ1-1; possibly TRBD1 for D (5 bases). The V gene's germline CDR1 is SGHTA and CDR2 FQGNSA. V was shortened by 5 bases and J by 4 bases, with 14 bases between the two germline ends. CDR3 size: 14 residues. CDR3 sequence: CASSASGAGTEAFF. CDR3 coding DNA: TGTGCCAGCAGCGCTTCTGGGGCTGGCACTGAAGCTTTCTTT.

This clonotype was detected a few times. The rearrangement joins TRBV14 to TRBJ2-1; no clear D gene. The J call may be faulty, since TRBJ2-7 better matches the DNA end. This CDR3 is built from 15 residues. The germline V gene has CDR1 SGHDN and CDR2 FVKESK. This CDR3 is CASSQVGFSYNEQYF. The CDR3 nucleotides are TGTGCCAGCAGCCAAGTGGGATTCTCCTACAATGAGCAGTACTTC.

The V and J genes are TRBV20-1 and TRBJ1-5; TRBD1 matches 11 bases. The CDR3 extends over 15 amino acids. Per germline, CDR1 DFQATT and CDR2 SNEGSKA (reference sequence). V was clipped by 4 bases and J by 6 bases; unmatched bases: 8. As DNA, the CDR3 is TGCAGTGCTACCGTCGGACAGGGGGCCGGTCAGCCCCAGCATTTT. As protein: CSATVGQGAGQPQHF.

The chain combines TRBV15 with TRBJ2-2; D is unresolved. The germline CDR1 and CDR2 sequences are LNHNV and YYDKDF (reference sequence). Trimming left V 5 bases short and J 5 bases short, with 15 bases between. There are 15 residues in the CDR3. CDR3 region: CATSRPPIGTGELFF. The DNA for the CDR3 is TGTGCCACCAGCCGGCCACCCATTGGGACCGGGGAGCTGTTTTTT.

The chain has TRBV29-1 and TRBJ2-3; TRBD1 might be the D (5 bases). The germline V and J ends were trimmed by 7 bases and 4 bases, with 9 bases remaining between them. Germline V lookup: CDR1 SQVTM, CDR2 ANQGSEA. This CDR3 spans 11 amino acids. The CDR3 spells CSGRVSDTQYF. CDR3 coding DNA: TGCAGCGGCAGGGTTTCAGATACGCAGTATTTT.

The rearrangement joins TRBV6-2 or TRBV6-3 to TRBJ2-7; 8 bases match TRBD1. The DNA end is a closer match to TRBJ2-5, so the J assignment may be wrong. The CDR3 loop spans 15 amino acids. Germline values: CDR1 MNHEY, CDR2 SVGEGT. Here the CDR3 DNA reads TGTGCCAGCAGTACCACGGGACAGGTCGGAGAGACCCAGTACTTC. Its protein is CASSTTGQVGETQYF.

V gene TRBV29-1 combines with J gene TRBJ2-2; D is uncertain. V lost 4 bases, J lost 8 bases, and 11 bases lay in between. Germline V gene lookup returns CDR1 SQVTM and CDR2 ANQGSEA. The CDR3 totals 12 residues. The CDR3 spells CSVVATLGELFF. The CDR3 nucleotides are TGCAGCGTTGTCGCTACTTTGGGGGAGCTGTTTTTT.

This clonotype was detected ten times or more. The chain uses TRBV6-1 and TRBJ1-5; no clear D. Germline V gives CDR1 MNHNS, CDR2 SASEGT. This CDR3 is built from 13 residues. V lost 5 bases, J lost 1 base, and 6 bases lay in between. The CDR3, as DNA: TGTGCCAGCAGTCCCTTAAGCAATCAGCCCCAGCATTTT. Translation gives CASSPLSNQPQHF.

The CDR3 sequence is CASSLGPGAGTDTQYF. As DNA, the CDR3 is TGTGCCAGCAGCTTAGGACCAGGGGCGGGCACAGATACGCAGTATTTT. The chain carries TRBV7-2 and TRBJ2-3, with TRBD1 as a possible D gene (6 bases). Germline values: CDR1 SGHTA, CDR2 FQGNSA. The CDR3 runs 16 residues. The V gene lost 1 base and the J gene lost 1 base, with 12 bases spanning the gap.

The V and J genes are TRBV6-2 or TRBV6-3 and TRBJ2-7, with D perhaps TRBD1 or TRBD2 (5 bases each). With 7 bases removed from V and 0 bases from J, the gap between germline ends came to 16 bases. The germline CDR1 and CDR2 sequences are MNHEY and SVGEGT. This CDR3 has 15 amino acids. CDR3 bases: TGTGCCAGCAACTTAAATGCAGGGAGCTCCTACGAGCAGTACTTC. The encoded protein is CASNLNAGSSYEQYF.

This clonotype was counted ten times or more. J is TRBJ1-2 and V is TRBV20-1; maybe TRBD1 (5 bases). The CDR3 loop spans 12 amino acids. Deletions cut 1 base from V and 10 bases from J, with 13 bases between. The germline gives CDR1 DFQATT, CDR2 SNEGSKA (reference sequence). The CDR3 nucleotides are TGCAGTGCTAGAGTAGAGACAGAGCACTACACCTTC. It encodes CSARVETEHYTF.

The gene calls are TRBV3-1 and TRBJ2-1, with TRBD2 identical over 11 bases. V trimming: 4 bases; J trimming: 15 bases; junction bases outside the gene matches: 8. The germline V gene encodes CDR1 LGHDT and CDR2 YNNKEL (reference sequence). CDR3 length: 13 residues. In nucleotides, the CDR3 is TGTGCCAGCAGCCCGGAGGGACTAGCGGATGCGTTCTTC. As protein: CASSPEGLADAFF.

This clonotype has more than one count but fewer than ten. The chain employs TRBV27 and TRBJ1-1; possible D gene TRBD1, 6 bases. CDR1 MNHEY and CDR2 SMNVEV come from the germline V gene (reference sequence). The CDR3 has 14 amino acids. The germline V and J ends were trimmed by 8 bases and 0 bases, with 13 bases remaining between them. CDR3 residues: CASAKGGLNTEAFF. CDR3 in DNA: TGTGCCAGCGCCAAAGGGGGACTGAACACTGAAGCTTTCTTT.

This clonotype was seen a few times. The V and J genes are TRBV27 and TRBJ1-2; a possible D gene is TRBD1 (6 bases). The V and J ends lost 7 bases and 6 bases respectively, with 15 bases between them. Germline V gene sequence: CDR1 MNHEY, CDR2 SMNVEV (reference sequence). The CDR3 totals 13 residues. The CDR3 sequence: CASTGQRNHGYTF. The CDR3 DNA reads TGTGCCAGCACCGGACAGAGAAATCATGGCTACACCTTC.